This T cell receptor (beta chain) derives from a study of cytomegalovirus exposure and HLA in healthy donors. Study information: The roughly 120 million unique TCR beta sequences, from about 179 million T cells, were found by an earlier analysis.

This clone was observed a few times. Primers included in the PCR were 60 Vbeta and 13 Jbeta primers. TCRdb's copy holds only in-frame clones and misses some; the assay was immunoSEQ multiplex PCR. The sample carries some 150,000 clones, 65% to 85% recorded once. The CDR3 is 13 residues long. Deletions cut 4 bases from V and 0 bases from J, with 4 bases between. CDR1 and CDR2 (germline): SGHTA, FQGTGA. Sequenced sample: PBMCs. The sequence came from a man over 45 in good health and CMV-seronegative. The chain employs TRBV7-3 and TRBJ1-3; D remains unclear. For the CDR3, the DNA is TGTGCCAGCAGCTCCTACTCTGGAAACACCATATATTTT. The encoded protein is CASSSYSGNTIYF.